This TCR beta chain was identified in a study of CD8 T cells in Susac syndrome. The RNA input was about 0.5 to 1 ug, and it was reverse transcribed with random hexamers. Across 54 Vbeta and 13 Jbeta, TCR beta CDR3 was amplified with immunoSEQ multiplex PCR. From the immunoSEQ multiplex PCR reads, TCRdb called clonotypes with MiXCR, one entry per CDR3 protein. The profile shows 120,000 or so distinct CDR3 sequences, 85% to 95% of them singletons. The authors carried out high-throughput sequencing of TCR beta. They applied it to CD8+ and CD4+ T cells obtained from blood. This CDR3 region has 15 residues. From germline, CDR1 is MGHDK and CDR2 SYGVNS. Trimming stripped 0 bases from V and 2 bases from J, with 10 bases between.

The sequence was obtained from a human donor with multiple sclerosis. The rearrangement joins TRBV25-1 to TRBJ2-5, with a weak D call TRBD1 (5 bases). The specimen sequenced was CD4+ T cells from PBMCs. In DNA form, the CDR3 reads TGTGCCAGCAGTGAATATATAGGGGCGCAAGAGACCCAGTACTTC. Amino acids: CASSEYIGAQETQYF.